This TCR beta chain comes out of a study of naive and memory T cell subsets. CDR1 is SQVTM and CDR2 is ANQGSEA in the germline V gene. The V and J ends lost 0 bases and 3 bases, in that order; junction bases with no gene match: 8. The CDR3 loop spans 15 amino acids. This clonotype was seen at least ten times. What it binds is not known. Study-wide points: Over 90% of naive TCR sequences appeared only once, unlike memory subsets.

The beta constant-region primer was an equimolar mix of two oligonucleotides covering TRBC1 and TRBC2. Ligated cDNA was amplified by four rounds of PCR with nested alpha and beta constant-region primers and SP2. MiXCR, applied by TCRdb to the UMI-ligation and nested PCR reads, yields one record per CDR3 protein. In the table there are approximately 80,000 distinct CDR3 sequences, approximately 10% of which are singletons. The specimen was naive CD8+ T cells from blood. J is TRBJ2-7 and V is TRBV29-1, with 7 bases that match TRBD1. This sequence was found in a human donor in good health. The CDR3 loop is CSVEDPLDRDYEQYF. The DNA of the CDR3 is TGCAGCGTTGAAGACCCATTAGACAGGGACTACGAGCAGTACTTC.